Following are 30 T cell receptor beta chains from one sample sequenced in a study of human T cells and chemical hapten exposure. TCRdb reprocessed the RACE reads with MiXCR, giving one entry per CDR3 protein. The data hold about 340,000 distinct CDR3 sequences, with roughly 6.9% observed a single time. Time point defined: patch test 1, 2 weeks after DPC sensitization. Noted treatment: therapeutic diphenylcyclopropenone sensitization with weekly scalp DPC. The sample was whole blood, taken in connection with sensitization to the hapten diphenylcyclopropenone (DPC). The receptors were sampled from a woman under 30 with alopecia areata. Some clones in this sample may be carry-over from other donors' samples.

V gene TRBV7-8 combines with J gene TRBJ2-3; 11 nucleotides line up with TRBD1. Looked up from germline, CDR1 is SGHVS and CDR2 is FQNEAQ. V was pared by 5 bases and J by 8 bases, with 9 bases of the junction left unmatched. CDR3 length: 15 residues. As DNA, the CDR3 is TGTGCCAGCAGCGTAAGGACAGGGGGCGCTACTACGCAGTATTTT. Encoded protein: CASSVRTGGATTQYF. Full variable domain (outside the CDR3, taken from reference TRBV7-8 and TRBJ2-3): GAGVSQSPRYKVAKRGQDVALRCDPISGHVSLFWYQQALGQGPEFLTYFQNEAQLDKSGLPSDRFFAERPEGSVSTLKIQRTQQEDSAVYLCASSVRTGGATTQYFGPGTRLTVL.

This clonotype has only a few counts. J is TRBJ2-5 and V is TRBV12-3 or TRBV12-4; tentatively, D is TRBD1 (6 bases). This CDR3 has 15 amino acids. V was trimmed by 5 bases and J by 1 base, leaving 14 bases between them. CDR3 sequence: CASSTTGPLQETQYF. DNA for the CDR3: TGTGCCAGCAGTACGACAGGACCTCTCCAAGAGACCCAGTACTTC.

This clonotype was detected many times. This rearrangement joins TRBV11-3 to TRBJ2-1; possibly TRBD2 for D (7 bases). Germline loops: CDR1 SGHNT, CDR2 YENEEA. The CDR3 length is 13 residues. V was pared by 5 bases and J by 9 bases, with 14 bases between. Here the CDR3 reads CASSPGGLGEQFF. The DNA for the CDR3 is TGTGCCAGCAGCCCGGGGGGCCTCGGTGAGCAGTTCTTC.

This clonotype was recorded a few times. The chain joins TRBV12-3 or TRBV12-4 to TRBJ1-2, with no clear D. The CDR3 contains 14 residues. Deletions cut 3 bases from V and 5 bases from J, with 13 bases between. In nucleotides, the CDR3 is TGTGCCAGCAGTTTGTCCAGTAATGAGTATGGCTACACCTTC. This sequence encodes CASSLSSNEYGYTF.

This clonotype came up many times. The gene calls are TRBV7-2 and TRBJ2-1, with unresolved D. Germline-derived CDR1 and CDR2 are SGHTA and FQGNSA. V was pared by 2 bases and J by 0 bases, with 11 bases between. The CDR3 is 16 residues long. Written as DNA, the CDR3 is TGTGCCAGCAGCTTAACCCTGTGGATCTCCTACAATGAGCAGTTCTTC. This gives the protein CASSLTLWISYNEQFF.

This chain links TRBV5-1 with TRBJ2-3; 7 positions match TRBD1. This CDR3 spans 14 amino acids. Trimming at V came to 2 bases and at J to 8 bases, leaving 8 bases not matched to a gene. Germline lookup yields CDR1 SGHRS and CDR2 YFSETQ. Here the CDR3 DNA reads TGCGCCAGCAGCTTTGGGACAGCCCTGGCTACGCAGTATTTT. It yields the protein CASSFGTALATQYF. The whole variable domain, filled in from reference TRBV5-1 and TRBJ2-3, reads KAGVTQTPRYLIKTRGQQVTLSCSPISGHRSVSWYQQTPGQGLQFLFEYFSETQRNKGNFPGRFSGRQFSNSRSEMNVSTLELGDSALYLCASSFGTALATQYFGPGTRLTVL.

The chain carries TRBV29-1 and TRBJ2-1; TRBD2 is a possible D gene (5 bases). The CDR3 spans 12 residues. Trimming took off 6 bases at V and 10 bases at J, with 16 bases between the two ends. Germline V gene sequence: CDR1 SQVTM, CDR2 ANQGSEA. CDR3 region: CSVVGGLGEQFF. The CDR3 DNA reads TGCAGCGTCGTCGGAGGCTTGGGGGAGCAGTTCTTC.

This clonotype was observed at least ten times. The genes are TRBV6-5 and TRBJ2-1; no clear D gene. Germline V CDR1 and CDR2: MNHEY, SVGAGI. CDR3 length: 15 amino acids. V lost 5 bases and J 5 bases, leaving 16 bases between the germline ends. The chain's CDR3 is CASSQTPGDNNEQFF. The CDR3 nucleotides are TGTGCCAGCAGTCAGACTCCGGGCGATAACAATGAGCAGTTCTTC.

This chain links TRBV20-1 with TRBJ2-2; D may be TRBD1 or TRBD2 (5 bases each). This CDR3 is built from 15 residues. Germline lookup yields CDR1 DFQATT and CDR2 SNEGSKA (reference sequence). Between the trimmed V and J ends, which lost 0 bases and 4 bases, there was a span of 12 bases. The DNA for the CDR3 is TGCAGTGCTAGAGAGCCCGGGGCGGGCACCGGGGAGCTGTTTTTT. Translated, it gives CSAREPGAGTGELFF.

This clonotype was found a few times. The CDR3 reads CASSLTSGAPRFSSLTQYF. The CDR3 DNA follows: TGTGCCAGCAGCCTGACTAGCGGGGCCCCCCGATTCTCGTCGCTTACGCAGTATTTT. J is TRBJ2-3 and V is TRBV28, with 11 bases matching TRBD2. This CDR3 is built from 19 residues. The V gene's germline CDR1 is MDHEN and CDR2 SYDVKM. The ends lost 6 bases at V and 8 bases at J; junction bases unmatched: 22.

This clonotype has a handful of counts. V gene TRBV29-1 combines with J gene TRBJ2-3, with no clear D. The CDR3 length is 13 residues. CDR1 SQVTM and CDR2 ANQGSEA come from the germline V gene. The V gene lost 4 bases and the J gene lost 6 bases, with 14 bases spanning the gap. CDR3 DNA sequence: TGCAGCGTTGCCAGGCAGTCATCGGATACGCAGTATTTT. This translates into CSVARQSSDTQYF.

V usage is TRBV28 and J usage is TRBJ1-5; D uncertain. This CDR3 has 15 residues. Looked up from germline, CDR1 is MDHEN and CDR2 is SYDVKM. Trimming removed 3 bases from V and 7 bases from J, with 16 bases in between. The CDR3 sequence is CASSFFRGVGQPQHF. The CDR3 DNA sequence: TGTGCCAGCAGTTTTTTCCGCGGGGTCGGCCAGCCCCAGCATTTT. Variable domain in full (rest from reference TRBV28 and TRBJ1-5): DVKVTQSSRYLVKRTGEKVFLECVQDMDHENMFWYRQDPGLGLRLIYFSYDVKMKEKGDIPEGYSVSREKKERFSLILESASTNQTSMYLCASSFFRGVGQPQHFGDGTRLSIL.

This clonotype occurred a few times. The chain is built from TRBV5-6 and TRBJ1-5, with D unclear. Between the trimmed V and J ends, which lost 4 bases and 7 bases, there was a span of 12 bases. CDR1 is SGHDT, CDR2 YYEEEE, per germline. This CDR3 is 13 amino acids long. The CDR3 DNA reads TGTGCCAGCAGCCGGAGAATGGGACAGCCCCAGCATTTT. It yields the protein CASSRRMGQPQHF.

This clonotype was detected a few times. The rearrangement links TRBV2 to TRBJ2-1; D is ambiguous. V was pared by 7 bases and J by 8 bases, with 18 bases between. This CDR3 has 14 amino acids. Germline V gene sequence: CDR1 SNHLY, CDR2 FYNNEI. As DNA, the CDR3 is TGTGCCAGCAACGCAGGTAGATTGGGCGATGAGCAGTTCTTC. It translates to CASNAGRLGDEQFF.

The chain has TRBV18 and TRBJ1-1, with no clear D. Germline CDR1 reads KGHSH; CDR2 reads LQKENI. The CDR3 is 16 amino acids. Deletions cut 3 bases from V and 0 bases from J, with 14 bases between. The CDR3 DNA follows: TGTGCCAGCTCACCCCAAGATGGATGGGTGAACACTGAAGCTTTCTTT. Translated, it gives CASSPQDGWVNTEAFF.

This clonotype came up many times. The V gene is TRBV6-5, the J gene TRBJ2-3, with 9 bases matching TRBD2. The CDR3 is 15 amino acids. Germline V gene lookup returns CDR1 MNHEY and CDR2 SVGAGI. V shed 2 bases and J 9 bases; nucleotides not matched to a gene: 9. For the CDR3, the DNA is TGTGCCAGCAGTTACCGGGAGCGGGGGGCATCGACGCAGTATTTT. This sequence encodes CASSYRERGASTQYF.

This clonotype was seen ten or more times. This sequence joins TRBV6-2 or TRBV6-3 and TRBJ2-1; D could derive from TRBD1 or TRBD2 (5 bases each). From germline, CDR1 is MNHEY and CDR2 SVGEGT. This CDR3 comprises 15 residues. With 0 bases removed from V and 4 bases from J, the gap between germline ends came to 10 bases. The DNA for the CDR3 is TGTGCCAGCAGTTACTCGGGGACGGCTTACAATGAGCAGTTCTTC. It encodes CASSYSGTAYNEQFF.

This clonotype was recorded a few times. This sequence joins TRBV6-5 and TRBJ1-2; tentative D call: TRBD1 (5 bases). CDR3 size: 10 residues. Trimming took 11 bases from V and 6 from J, leaving 10 bases between them. CDR1 and CDR2 from the germline V gene are MNHEY and SVGAGI. The CDR3 nucleotides read TGTGCCGTCCGGGGGAATGGCTACACCTTC. It is translated as CAVRGNGYTF.

The V and J genes are TRBV12-3 or TRBV12-4 and TRBJ1-5, with 7 bases fitting TRBD1. The CDR3 loop spans 16 amino acids. V gave up 5 bases and J gave up 1 base; unmatched junction bases: 8. The CDR3, as DNA: TGTGCCAGCAGTCCACAGGGGATGGTAAGCAATCAGCCCCAGCATTTT. Residues: CASSPQGMVSNQPQHF.

This clonotype appeared many times. CDR3 in DNA: TGTGCCAGCACCCGAAGAGGCGGCGGGGGGCTCACAGATACGCAGTATTTT. It translates to CASTRRGGGGLTDTQYF. The rearrangement joins TRBV25-1 to TRBJ2-3, with TRBD2 identical over 8 bases. From germline, CDR1 is MGHDK and CDR2 SYGVNS. V was pared by 7 bases and J by 2 bases, with 14 bases of the junction left unmatched. The CDR3 has 17 residues.

V gene TRBV2 combines with J gene TRBJ1-6; no clear D. The V end was cut by 8 bases, the J end by 0 bases, with 11 bases between. CDR1 is SNHLY and CDR2 is FYNNEI in the germline V gene. This CDR3 region has 15 residues. CDR3 bases: TGTGCCAGCCTTCTCCTGAGCTCCTATAATTCACCCCTCCACTTT. Translated, it gives CASLLLSSYNSPLHF.

This clonotype was observed a handful of times. One end of the junction varies from germline; a read error may be responsible. The rearrangement joins TRBV7-2 to TRBJ1-1, with 12 bases aligning to TRBD1. This CDR3 spans 16 amino acids. Germline CDR1 reads SGHTA; CDR2 reads FQGNSA. The CDR3 DNA reads TGTGCCAGCAGCCTAGCCCGACCGGGACAGGGGGCGAGGGCTTTCTTT. This gives the protein CASSLARPGQGARAFF.

This rearrangement joins TRBV4-3 to TRBJ2-6; a weak D match, TRBD1 (6 bases). Germline values: CDR1 LGHNA, CDR2 YSLEER. This CDR3 spans 17 amino acids. Trimming left V 0 bases short and J 2 bases short, with 11 bases between. CDR3 DNA: TGCGCCAGCAGCCAAGATCGAGGGGGACCTGGGGCCAACGTCCTGACTTTC. It codes for CASSQDRGGPGANVLTF.

This clonotype appeared a few times. The chain uses TRBV6-5 and TRBJ1-2, with 8 bases matching TRBD1. CDR1 and CDR2 (germline): MNHEY, SVGAGI. This CDR3 has 13 amino acids. Trimming cost V 6 bases and J 7 bases; bases outside gene matches: 7. CDR3 in DNA: TGTGCCAGCAGGTTCAGGGGGCGGACTGGCTACACCTTC. It encodes CASRFRGRTGYTF.

This clonotype was seen many times. J is TRBJ2-5 and V is TRBV5-1; no reliable D call. Germline loops: CDR1 SGHRS, CDR2 YFSETQ. Trimming left V 0 bases short and J 0 bases short, with 12 bases between. CDR3 size: 16 residues. The DNA for the CDR3 is TGCGCCAGCAGCTTGGGTAATAGTCCGGACCAAGAGACCCAGTACTTC. Translating it yields CASSLGNSPDQETQYF.

The rearrangement links TRBV21-1 to TRBJ1-5; the table assigns TRBD1, which was not confirmed against the DNA. TRBV21-1 counts as a pseudogene. The CDR3 covers 17 residues. The DNA of the CDR3 is TGTGCCAGCAGCAAAGCGGAAATTAGGACAGGGTGTCAGCCCCAGCATTTT. As protein: CASSKAEIRTGCQPQHF.

This clonotype was seen repeatedly, ten times or more. V gene TRBV6-2 or TRBV6-3 combines with J gene TRBJ1-5; 10 bases are shared with TRBD1. Unmatched junction bases numbered 1, after V lost 5 bases and J lost 6 bases. This CDR3 spans 13 amino acids. The germline CDR1 and CDR2 sequences are MNHEY and SVGEGT. The CDR3 DNA sequence: TGTGCCAGCAGTGACAGGGGGCTTCAGCCCCAGCATTTT. Translation gives CASSDRGLQPQHF.

This clonotype was seen ten or more times. The V call is TRBV7-2, the J call TRBJ1-6, with D perhaps matching TRBD1 (5 bases). The CDR3 covers 15 residues. Germline CDR1 and CDR2: SGHTA and FQGNSA. Between the trimmed V and J ends, which lost 11 bases and 4 bases, there was a span of 18 bases. The DNA of the CDR3 is TGTGCCTCTGGCGGGGCAGGGCGTTATAATTCACCCCTCCACTTT. This codes for CASGGAGRYNSPLHF.

This clonotype appeared a few times. The gene calls are TRBV4-2 and TRBJ1-5, with D unresolved. V was trimmed by 0 bases and J by 3 bases, leaving 6 bases between them. This CDR3 is 14 amino acids long. Germline V lookup: CDR1 LGHNA, CDR2 YNFKEQ. The CDR3 DNA is TGTGCCAGCAGCCAAGAGAGTAACAATCAGCCCCAGCATTTT. Its translation: CASSQESNNQPQHF.

This clonotype was seen only a few times. The chain combines TRBV28 with TRBJ2-5; D is perhaps TRBD1 or TRBD2 (5 bases each). The germline CDR1 and CDR2 sequences are MDHEN and SYDVKM. There are 14 residues in the CDR3. Trimming removed 4 bases at V and 4 bases at J, with 13 bases between. CDR3 in DNA: TGTGCCAGCAGTTCCTCAGGGACCACAGAGACCCAGTACTTC. This translates into CASSSSGTTETQYF.